This T cell receptor beta chain derives from a study of shared clonotypes between healthy human individuals. Study outcomes and limitations: Against clonotypes common to all four donors, non-shared ones had lower generation probabilities. Clonotype sharing across a handful of donors was observed for roughly 5% of naive CD4 clonotypes.

About this clone: Its antigen is still unknown. A single base separates this from a much larger clone, so it may be a read error. This sample also contains other DNA sequences that code for the same CDR3.

Sorted-subset replicate PCR reactions were performed with around 210 ng DNA, corresponding to 30,000 or so T cell genomes. Authors' processing steps: Filtering was not the same, since immunoSEQ gave junction-only sequences without quality scores. TCRdb keeps only in-frame clones here, not all; method: immunoSEQ multiplex PCR. V and J calls and clone size are given by that table; D and trimming were obtained from the DNA. The table has 600,000 to 800,000 clones, over 60% seen once. Trimming pared 0 bases from V and 5 bases from J, leaving 9 bases between. CDR1 is SGHRS and CDR2 is YFSETQ in the germline V gene. The CDR3 loop spans 13 amino acids.

The receptor was isolated from a young woman in good health. Sequencing used memory CD4+ T cells sorted from blood. Stated subset: CD45RA-negative fraction. V is TRBV5-1 and J is TRBJ2-7, with D tentatively TRBD2 (5 bases). DNA of the CDR3: TGCGCCAGCAGCTTGGTTCTAGCCCACGAGCAGTACTTC. Protein sequence: CASSLVLAHEQYF.